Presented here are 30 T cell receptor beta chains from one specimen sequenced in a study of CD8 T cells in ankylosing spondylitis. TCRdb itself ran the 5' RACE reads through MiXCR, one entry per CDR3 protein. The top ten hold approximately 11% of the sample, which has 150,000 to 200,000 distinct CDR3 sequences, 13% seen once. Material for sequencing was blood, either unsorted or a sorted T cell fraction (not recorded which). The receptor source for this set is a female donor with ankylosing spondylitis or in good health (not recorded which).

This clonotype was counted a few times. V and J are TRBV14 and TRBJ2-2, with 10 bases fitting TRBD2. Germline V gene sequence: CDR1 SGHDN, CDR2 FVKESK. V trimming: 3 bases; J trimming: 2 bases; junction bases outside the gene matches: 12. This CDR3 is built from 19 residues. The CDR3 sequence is CASSQDLAGVLENTGELFF. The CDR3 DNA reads TGTGCCAGCAGCCAGGATCTAGCGGGAGTTCTCGAAAACACCGGGGAGCTGTTTTTT. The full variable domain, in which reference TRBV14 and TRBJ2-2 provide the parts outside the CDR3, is EAGVTQFPSHSVIEKGQTVTLRCDPISGHDNLYWYRRVMGKEIKFLLHFVKESKQDESGMPNNRFLAERTGGTYSTLKVQPAELEDSGVYFCASSQDLAGVLENTGELFFGEGSRLTVL.

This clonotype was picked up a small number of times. The CDR3 DNA reads as TGCAGTGCCGAATCGACAGGGGATAGCAATCAGCCCCAGCATTTT. Translated: CSAESTGDSNQPQHF. The rearrangement links TRBV20-1 to TRBJ1-5; 8 bases line up with TRBD1. Losses at the gene ends were 6 bases for V and 0 bases for J; bases not matched to a gene: 7. CDR1 is DFQATT and CDR2 is SNEGSKA in the germline V gene (reference sequence). The CDR3 is 15 amino acids.

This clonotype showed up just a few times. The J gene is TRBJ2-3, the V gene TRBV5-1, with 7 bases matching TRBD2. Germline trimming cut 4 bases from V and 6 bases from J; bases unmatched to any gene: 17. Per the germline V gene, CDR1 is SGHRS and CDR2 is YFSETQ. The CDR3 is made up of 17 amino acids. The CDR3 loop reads CASSVLPSGAPHDTQYF. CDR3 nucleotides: TGCGCCAGCAGCGTACTTCCTAGCGGAGCCCCACACGATACGCAGTATTTT. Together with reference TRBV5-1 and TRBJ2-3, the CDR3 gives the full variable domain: KAGVTQTPRYLIKTRGQQVTLSCSPISGHRSVSWYQQTPGQGLQFLFEYFSETQRNKGNFPGRFSGRQFSNSRSEMNVSTLELGDSALYLCASSVLPSGAPHDTQYFGPGTRLTVL.

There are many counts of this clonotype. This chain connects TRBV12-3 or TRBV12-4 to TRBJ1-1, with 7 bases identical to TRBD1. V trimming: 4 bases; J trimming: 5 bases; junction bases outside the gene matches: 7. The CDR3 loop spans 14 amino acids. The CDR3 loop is CASSSQGGETEAFF. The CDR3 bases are TGTGCCAGCAGTTCCCAGGGGGGAGAAACTGAAGCTTTCTTT.

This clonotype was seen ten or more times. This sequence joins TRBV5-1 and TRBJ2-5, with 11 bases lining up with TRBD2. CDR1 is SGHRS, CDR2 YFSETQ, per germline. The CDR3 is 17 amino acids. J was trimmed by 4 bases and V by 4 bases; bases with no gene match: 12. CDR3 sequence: CASSAGLAVRKGETQYF. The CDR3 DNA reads TGCGCCAGCAGCGCGGGACTAGCGGTAAGAAAAGGAGAGACCCAGTACTTC.

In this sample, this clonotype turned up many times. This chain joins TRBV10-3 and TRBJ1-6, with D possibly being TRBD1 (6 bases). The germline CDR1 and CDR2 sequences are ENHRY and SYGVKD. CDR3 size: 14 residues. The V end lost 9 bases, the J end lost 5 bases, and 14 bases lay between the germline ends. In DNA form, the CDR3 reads TGTGCCATGGGAAGGGGGGTCAATAATTCACCCCTCCACTTT. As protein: CAMGRGVNNSPLHF.

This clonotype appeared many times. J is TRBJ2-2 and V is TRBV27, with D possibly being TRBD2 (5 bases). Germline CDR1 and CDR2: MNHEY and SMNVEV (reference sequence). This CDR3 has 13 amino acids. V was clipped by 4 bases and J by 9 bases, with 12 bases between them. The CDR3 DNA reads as TGTGCCAGCAGTTGGGCCCGCGGGCGGGAGCTGTTTTTT. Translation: CASSWARGRELFF.

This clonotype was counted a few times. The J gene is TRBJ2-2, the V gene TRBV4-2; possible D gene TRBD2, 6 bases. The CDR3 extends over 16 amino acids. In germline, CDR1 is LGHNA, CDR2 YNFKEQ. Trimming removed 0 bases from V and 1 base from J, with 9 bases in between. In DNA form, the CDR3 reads TGTGCCAGCAGCCAAGAAACTAGCCTGAACACCGGGGAGCTGTTTTTT. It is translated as CASSQETSLNTGELFF.

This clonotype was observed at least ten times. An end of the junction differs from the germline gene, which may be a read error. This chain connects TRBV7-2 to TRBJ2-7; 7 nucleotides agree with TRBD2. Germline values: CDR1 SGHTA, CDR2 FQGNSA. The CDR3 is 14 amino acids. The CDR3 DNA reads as TGTGCCAGCAGCTTACGATCTCTAGCGGTTATCCCGAACTTC. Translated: CASSLRSLAVIPNF.

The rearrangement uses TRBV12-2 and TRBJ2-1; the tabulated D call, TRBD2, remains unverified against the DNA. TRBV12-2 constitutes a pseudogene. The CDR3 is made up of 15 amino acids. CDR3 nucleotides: TGTGCAAGTCGCCCGGGACTAGCGGGGACTAATGAGCAGTTCTTC. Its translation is CASRPGLAGTNEQFF.

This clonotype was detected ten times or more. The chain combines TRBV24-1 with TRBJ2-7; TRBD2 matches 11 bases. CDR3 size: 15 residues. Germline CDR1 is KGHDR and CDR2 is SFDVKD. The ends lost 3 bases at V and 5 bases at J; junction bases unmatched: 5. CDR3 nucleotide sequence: TGTGCCACCAGTGATCGACTAGCGGGAATGCACGAGCAGTACTTC. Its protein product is CATSDRLAGMHEQYF.

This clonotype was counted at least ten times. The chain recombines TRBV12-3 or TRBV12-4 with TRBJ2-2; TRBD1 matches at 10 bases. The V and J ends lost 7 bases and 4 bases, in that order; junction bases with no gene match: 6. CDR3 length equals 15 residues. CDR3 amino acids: CASTRTGGATGELFF. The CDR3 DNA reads TGTGCCAGCACCCGGACAGGGGGAGCCACCGGGGAGCTGTTTTTT.

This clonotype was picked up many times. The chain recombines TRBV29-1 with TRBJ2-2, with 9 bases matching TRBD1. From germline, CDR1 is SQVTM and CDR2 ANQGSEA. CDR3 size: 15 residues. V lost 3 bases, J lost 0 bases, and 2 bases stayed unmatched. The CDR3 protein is CSVEGQGSNTGELFF. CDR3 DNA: TGCAGCGTTGAGGGACAGGGTTCGAACACCGGGGAGCTGTTTTTT.

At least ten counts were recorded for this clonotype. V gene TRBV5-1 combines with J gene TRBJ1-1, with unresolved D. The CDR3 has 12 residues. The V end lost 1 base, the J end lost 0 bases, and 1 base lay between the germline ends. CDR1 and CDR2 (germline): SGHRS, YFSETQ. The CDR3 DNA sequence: TGCGCCAGCAGCTTGTTGAACACTGAAGCTTTCTTT. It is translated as CASSLLNTEAFF.

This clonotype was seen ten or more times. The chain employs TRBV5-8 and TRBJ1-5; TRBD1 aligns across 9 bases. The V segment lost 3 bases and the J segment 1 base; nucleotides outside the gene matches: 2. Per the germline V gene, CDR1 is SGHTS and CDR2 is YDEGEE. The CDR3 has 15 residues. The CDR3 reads CASSWTGESNQPQHF. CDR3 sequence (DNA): TGTGCCAGCAGCTGGACAGGGGAGAGCAATCAGCCCCAGCATTTT.

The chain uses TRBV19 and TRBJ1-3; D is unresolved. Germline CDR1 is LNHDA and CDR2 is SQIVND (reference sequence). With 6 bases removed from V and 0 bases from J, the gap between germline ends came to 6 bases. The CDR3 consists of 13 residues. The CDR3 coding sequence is TGTGCCAGTAGACAGAGCTCTGGAAACACCATATATTTT. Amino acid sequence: CASRQSSGNTIYF.

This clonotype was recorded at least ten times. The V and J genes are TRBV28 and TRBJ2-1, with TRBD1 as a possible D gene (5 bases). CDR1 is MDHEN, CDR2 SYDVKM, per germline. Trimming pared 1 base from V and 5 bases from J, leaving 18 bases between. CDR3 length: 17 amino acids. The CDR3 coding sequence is TGTGCCAGCAGTTTATCCCAGGGTCGTGCGGAGAACAATGAGCAGTTCTTC. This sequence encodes CASSLSQGRAENNEQFF.

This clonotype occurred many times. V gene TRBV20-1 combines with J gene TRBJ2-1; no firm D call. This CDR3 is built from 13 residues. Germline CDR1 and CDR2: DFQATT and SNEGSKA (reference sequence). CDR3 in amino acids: CGPRGPLGNEQFF. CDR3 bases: TGCGGACCCCGTGGCCCCCTGGGCAATGAGCAGTTCTTC.

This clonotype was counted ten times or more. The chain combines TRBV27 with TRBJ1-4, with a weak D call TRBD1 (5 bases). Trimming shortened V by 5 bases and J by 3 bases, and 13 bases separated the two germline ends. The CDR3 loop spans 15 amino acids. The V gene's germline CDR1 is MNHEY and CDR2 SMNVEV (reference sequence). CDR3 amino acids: CASSLRQSSNEKLFF. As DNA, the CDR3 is TGTGCCAGCAGTCTCCGACAGAGTTCTAATGAAAAACTGTTTTTT.

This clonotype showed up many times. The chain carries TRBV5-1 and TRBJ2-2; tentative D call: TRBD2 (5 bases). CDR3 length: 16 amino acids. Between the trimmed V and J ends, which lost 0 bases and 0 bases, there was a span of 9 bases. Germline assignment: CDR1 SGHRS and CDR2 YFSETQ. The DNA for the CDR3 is TGCGCCAGCAGCTTGGGGACGGGGACGAACACCGGGGAGCTGTTTTTT. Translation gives CASSLGTGTNTGELFF.

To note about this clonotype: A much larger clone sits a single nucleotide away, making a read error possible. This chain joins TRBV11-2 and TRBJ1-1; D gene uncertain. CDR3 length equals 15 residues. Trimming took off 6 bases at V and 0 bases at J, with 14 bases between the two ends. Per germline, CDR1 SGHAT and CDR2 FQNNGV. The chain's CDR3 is CASRLRAGMNTEAFF. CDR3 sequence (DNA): TGTGCCAGCAGGTTGAGGGCGGGGATGAACACTGAAGCTTTCTTT.

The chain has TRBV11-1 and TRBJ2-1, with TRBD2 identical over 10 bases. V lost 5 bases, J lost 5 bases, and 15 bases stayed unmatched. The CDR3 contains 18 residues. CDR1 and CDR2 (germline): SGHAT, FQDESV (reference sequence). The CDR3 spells CASSPRGLAAKNHNEQFF. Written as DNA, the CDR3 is TGTGCCAGCAGCCCCCGTGGACTAGCGGCGAAAAACCACAATGAGCAGTTCTTC.

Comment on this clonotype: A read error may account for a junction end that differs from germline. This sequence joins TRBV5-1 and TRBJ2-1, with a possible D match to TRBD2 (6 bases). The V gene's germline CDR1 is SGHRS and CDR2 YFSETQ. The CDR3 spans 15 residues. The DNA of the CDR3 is TGCGCCAGCAGCTTGGTACCGGGAGTGGTCAATGTGCAGTTCTTC. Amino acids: CASSLVPGVVNVQFF.

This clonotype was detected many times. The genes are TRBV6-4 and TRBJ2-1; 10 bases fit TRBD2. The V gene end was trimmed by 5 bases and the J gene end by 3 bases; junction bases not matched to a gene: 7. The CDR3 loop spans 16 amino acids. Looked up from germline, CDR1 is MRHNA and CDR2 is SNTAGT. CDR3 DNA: TGTGCCAGCAGTCCCGGTACTAGCGGGGACTACAATGAGCAGTTCTTC. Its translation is CASSPGTSGDYNEQFF.

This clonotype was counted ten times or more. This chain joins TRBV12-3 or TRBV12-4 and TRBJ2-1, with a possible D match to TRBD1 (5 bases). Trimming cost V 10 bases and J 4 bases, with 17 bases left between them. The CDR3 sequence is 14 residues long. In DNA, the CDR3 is TGTGCCACCATGGGCCAAGACAGATACAATGAGCAGTTCTTC. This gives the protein CATMGQDRYNEQFF.

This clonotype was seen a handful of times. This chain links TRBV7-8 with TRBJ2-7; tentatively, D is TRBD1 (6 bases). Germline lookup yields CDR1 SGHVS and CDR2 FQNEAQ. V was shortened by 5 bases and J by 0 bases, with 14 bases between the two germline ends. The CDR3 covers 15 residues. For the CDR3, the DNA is TGTGCCAGCAGCACCAGACAGGCCCGCTCCTACGAGCAGTACTTC. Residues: CASSTRQARSYEQYF.

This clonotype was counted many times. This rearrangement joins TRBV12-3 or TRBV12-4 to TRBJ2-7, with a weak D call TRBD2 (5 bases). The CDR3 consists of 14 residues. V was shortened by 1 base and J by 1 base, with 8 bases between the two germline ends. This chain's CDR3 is CASSLVERSYEQYF. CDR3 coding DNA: TGTGCCAGCAGTTTAGTAGAGCGGTCCTACGAGCAGTACTTC.

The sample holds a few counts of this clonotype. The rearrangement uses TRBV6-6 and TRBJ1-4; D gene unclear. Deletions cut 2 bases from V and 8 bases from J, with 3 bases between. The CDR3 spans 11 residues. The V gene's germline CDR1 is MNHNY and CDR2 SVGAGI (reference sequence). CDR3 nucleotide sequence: TGTGCCAGCAGTTACATGGAAAAACTGTTTTTT. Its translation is CASSYMEKLFF.

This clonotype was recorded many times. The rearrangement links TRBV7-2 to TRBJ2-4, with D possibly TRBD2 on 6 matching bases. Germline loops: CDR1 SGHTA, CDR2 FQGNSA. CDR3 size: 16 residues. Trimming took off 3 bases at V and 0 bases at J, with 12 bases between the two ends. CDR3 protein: CASSFLASQAKNIQYF. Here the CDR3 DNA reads TGTGCCAGCAGCTTTCTAGCGTCTCAAGCCAAAAACATTCAGTACTTC.

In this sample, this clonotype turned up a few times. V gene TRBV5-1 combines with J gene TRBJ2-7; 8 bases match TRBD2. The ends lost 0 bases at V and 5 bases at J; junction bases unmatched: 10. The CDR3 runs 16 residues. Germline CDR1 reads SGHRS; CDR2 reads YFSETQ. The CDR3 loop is CASSLDPGLVQNEQYF. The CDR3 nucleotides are TGCGCCAGCAGCTTGGACCCGGGACTAGTTCAAAACGAGCAGTACTTC.